The 29 T cell receptor beta chains reported below all come from one sample, sequenced in a study of T cell changes during pregnancy in multiple sclerosis. Assay used: immunoSEQ multiplex PCR; TCRdb lists only in-frame clones, some missing. The table has some 52,000 clones, approximately 92% seen once. The material sequenced was CD4+ T cells from peripheral blood mononuclear cells, taken in the third trimester of pregnancy. The receptors were sampled from a female donor with multiple sclerosis, enrolled in a pregnancy study.

A single count supports this clone. This chain connects TRBV19 to TRBJ2-2; D not certain. Germline V CDR1 and CDR2: LNHDA, SQIVND (reference sequence). This CDR3 contains 15 residues. V shed 5 bases and J shed 1 base, with 11 bases lying between them. The CDR3 loop is CASSRGVGNTGELFF. DNA for the CDR3: TGTGCCAGTAGTCGCGGCGTCGGGAACACCGGGGAGCTGTTTTTT. Complete variable domain (other parts from reference TRBV19 and TRBJ2-2): DGGITQSPKYLFRKEGQNVTLSCEQNLNHDAMYWYRQDPGQGLRLIYYSQIVNDFQKGDIAEGYSVSREKKESFPLTVTSAQKNPTAFYLCASSRGVGNTGELFFGEGSRLTVL.

CDR3 amino acids: CAISEYTGGTEAFF. CDR3 in DNA: TGTGCCATCAGTGAGTATACAGGGGGGACTGAAGCTTTCTTT. V gene TRBV10-3 combines with J gene TRBJ1-1; TRBD1 matches at 8 bases. CDR3 length: 14 residues. V shed 1 base and J 5 bases; nucleotides not matched to a gene: 3. Germline loops: CDR1 ENHRY, CDR2 SYGVKD.

The chain recombines TRBV19 with TRBJ2-5; 10 positions agree with TRBD2. Per the germline V gene, CDR1 is LNHDA and CDR2 is SQIVND (reference sequence). The CDR3 is 17 amino acids. With V trimmed by 10 bases and J by 1 base, 15 bases remained unmatched. The CDR3 DNA follows: TGTGCCACCCGATTAGCGGGGGGACCTGTCGTCCAAGAGACCCAGTACTTC. Its translation: CATRLAGGPVVQETQYF.

The chain uses TRBV14 and TRBJ1-2; no clear D. Trimming pared 6 bases from V and 8 bases from J, leaving 16 bases between. The length of the CDR3 is 13 residues. Germline values: CDR1 SGHDN, CDR2 FVKESK. This chain's CDR3 is CASSYTESSGYTF. CDR3 nucleotide sequence: TGTGCCAGCAGTTATACCGAGTCCTCCGGCTACACCTTC.

The rearrangement uses TRBV7-9 and TRBJ1-6, with TRBD1 matching over 9 bases. Trimming cost V 3 bases and J 10 bases; bases outside gene matches: 4. From germline, CDR1 is SEHNR and CDR2 FQNEAQ (reference sequence). This CDR3 comprises 14 residues. The CDR3 region has the DNA TGTGCCAGCAGCTTGGAGACAGGGGGATCACCCCTCCACTTT. Protein: CASSLETGGSPLHF.

The genes are TRBV7-8 and TRBJ1-1, with a weak D call TRBD1 (6 bases). Trimming shortened V by 3 bases and J by 5 bases, and 13 bases separated the two germline ends. The CDR3 extends over 14 amino acids. Looked up from germline, CDR1 is SGHVS and CDR2 is FQNEAQ. CDR3 DNA sequence: TGTGCCAGCAGCTTGATGGGGGCGGTGACTGAAGCTTTCTTT. It yields the protein CASSLMGAVTEAFF. Drawing the rest from reference TRBV7-8 and TRBJ1-1, the complete variable domain is GAGVSQSPRYKVAKRGQDVALRCDPISGHVSLFWYQQALGQGPEFLTYFQNEAQLDKSGLPSDRFFAERPEGSVSTLKIQRTQQEDSAVYLCASSLMGAVTEAFFGQGTRLTVV.

The CDR3 reads CASSFAVGRLAGSSYEQYF. DNA for the CDR3: TGTGCCAGCAGCTTTGCAGTCGGGAGACTAGCGGGTAGCTCCTACGAGCAGTACTTC. V and J are TRBV7-2 and TRBJ2-7; the match to TRBD2 covers 10 bases. Germline V gives CDR1 SGHTA, CDR2 FQGNSA. The CDR3 covers 19 residues. Trimming cost V 3 bases and J 0 bases; bases outside gene matches: 14.

The V call is TRBV10-1, the J call TRBJ1-2, with D hard to call. V was clipped by 5 bases and J by 8 bases, with 9 bases between them. This CDR3 comprises 11 residues. Germline-derived CDR1 and CDR2 are WNHNN and SYGVQD (reference sequence). DNA for the CDR3: TGCGCCAGCAGTTGCCCCGAGGGCTACACCTTC. Protein product: CASSCPEGYTF.

J is TRBJ1-6 and V is TRBV18; 7 bases line up with TRBD1. Germline assignment: CDR1 KGHSH and CDR2 LQKENI. V gave up 3 bases and J gave up 8 bases; unmatched junction bases: 7. CDR3 length equals 15 residues. CDR3 loop: CASSPTGAGDSPLHF. In nucleotides, the CDR3 is TGTGCCAGCTCACCCACAGGGGCCGGGGATTCACCCCTCCACTTT.

V and J are TRBV5-6 and TRBJ1-1; D is uncertain. V lost 0 bases to trimming and J lost 1 base, with 4 bases between them. Germline CDR1 and CDR2: SGHDT and YYEEEE. The CDR3 has 13 amino acids. CDR3 coding DNA: TGTGCCAGCAGCTTGGCCCAGAACACTGAAGCTTTCTTT. This gives the protein CASSLAQNTEAFF.

The sample holds one count of this clone. J is TRBJ2-7 and V is TRBV15; D remains ambiguous. Per the germline V gene, CDR1 is LNHNV and CDR2 is YYDKDF (reference sequence). The CDR3 length is 18 residues. V shed 1 base and J shed 0 bases, with 19 bases lying between them. The CDR3 region is CATSRGARRYETSYEQYF. For the CDR3, the DNA is TGTGCCACCAGCAGAGGGGCCCGAAGGTACGAAACCTCCTACGAGCAGTACTTC.

The chain recombines TRBV6-5 with TRBJ2-7, with 9 bases fitting TRBD1. CDR3 size: 13 residues. Trimming cost V 7 bases and J 7 bases; bases outside gene matches: 8. The germline gives CDR1 MNHEY, CDR2 SVGAGI. The CDR3 protein is CASIEQGAGEQYF. The DNA for the CDR3 is TGTGCCAGCATAGAACAGGGGGCGGGGGAGCAGTACTTC.

CDR3 amino acids: CASAAGTRSYEQYF. The CDR3 bases are TGCGCCAGCGCCGCCGGGACACGCTCCTACGAGCAGTACTTC. This chain links TRBV23-1 with TRBJ2-7, with D possibly matching TRBD1 (6 bases). TRBV23-1 is noted as an ORF with a role that remains uncertain. This CDR3 region has 14 residues. V was cut by 8 bases and J by 0 bases, with 14 bases left in between.

The CDR3 region is CASSEGTLYTGELFF. CDR3 bases: TGTGCCAGCAGTGAAGGGACTCTATATACCGGGGAGCTGTTTTTT. This chain joins TRBV6-1 and TRBJ2-2, with TRBD2 as a possible D gene (5 bases). Trimming cost V 1 base and J 5 bases, with 11 bases left between them. There are 15 residues in the CDR3. Germline loops: CDR1 MNHNS, CDR2 SASEGT.

The rearrangement links TRBV14 to TRBJ1-6, with 7 bases identical to TRBD1. This CDR3 is 13 amino acids long. Germline loops: CDR1 SGHDN, CDR2 FVKESK. The V segment lost 5 bases and the J segment 6 bases; nucleotides outside the gene matches: 1. For the CDR3, the DNA is TGTGCCAGCAGCAACAGGGGTAATTCACCCCTCCACTTT. Protein sequence: CASSNRGNSPLHF.

This chain connects TRBV6-4 to TRBJ1-2; D perhaps matches TRBD1 (6 bases). This CDR3 region has 17 residues. Germline V gene data show CDR1 as MRHNA and CDR2 as SNTAGT. Between the trimmed V and J ends, which lost 7 bases and 7 bases, there was a span of 28 bases. The CDR3 region has the DNA TGTGCCAGCAATCCGATAGAGACAGGTCAGCGGCGTCTTGGCTACACCTTC. Translation: CASNPIETGQRRLGYTF.

This chain links TRBV6-1 with TRBJ2-5; TRBD2 aligns across 10 bases. After removal of 7 bases from V and 6 bases from J, the junction contained 5 bases not matched to a gene. This CDR3 has 13 residues. Per the germline V gene, CDR1 is MNHNS and CDR2 is SASEGT. The CDR3 loop reads CASNPSGGKTQYF. CDR3 bases: TGTGCCAGCAACCCTAGCGGGGGAAAGACCCAGTACTTC.

The V and J genes are TRBV5-4 and TRBJ2-5; 8 bases fit TRBD2. The germline CDR1 and CDR2 sequences are SGHNT and YYREEE (reference sequence). V dropped 0 bases and J dropped 5; count of bases not matched to a gene: 3. CDR3 length: 14 amino acids. Written as DNA, the CDR3 is TGTGCCAGCAGCTTGGAGCGGGGGCGTGAGACCCAGTACTTC. Its translation is CASSLERGRETQYF.

The chain carries TRBV5-1 and TRBJ2-1; a weak D match, TRBD1 (5 bases). The CDR3 is 16 residues long. With 3 bases removed from V and 5 bases from J, the gap between germline ends came to 18 bases. The germline CDR1 and CDR2 sequences are SGHRS and YFSETQ. The CDR3 DNA sequence: TGCGCCAGCAGCTCCCCCAGGGTTTTGGGGAACAATGAGCAGTTCTTC. It codes for CASSSPRVLGNNEQFF. The full variable domain, with the rest looked up from reference TRBV5-1 and TRBJ2-1, is KAGVTQTPRYLIKTRGQQVTLSCSPISGHRSVSWYQQTPGQGLQFLFEYFSETQRNKGNFPGRFSGRQFSNSRSEMNVSTLELGDSALYLCASSSPRVLGNNEQFFGPGTRLTVL.

The J gene is TRBJ1-2, the V gene TRBV6-5; no reliable D call. Trimming took 6 bases from V and 5 from J, leaving 13 bases between them. The CDR3 runs 13 residues. CDR1 is MNHEY, CDR2 SVGAGI, per germline. The CDR3 nucleotides are TGTGCCAGCAGGAGCTCCTTCTCTTATGGCTACACCTTC. Translating gives CASRSSFSYGYTF.

The V and J genes are TRBV9 and TRBJ1-2; TRBD1 might be the D (5 bases). The V gene's germline CDR1 is SGDLS and CDR2 YYNGEE. CDR3 size: 11 residues. Trimming took 7 bases from V and 7 from J, leaving 11 bases between them. The CDR3 protein is CASQRGGGYTF. The CDR3 coding sequence is TGTGCCAGCCAGCGGGGGGGTGGCTACACCTTC. Supplemented by reference TRBV9 and TRBJ1-2, the full variable domain reads DSGVTQTPKHLITATGQRVTLRCSPRSGDLSVYWYQQSLDQGLQFLIQYYNGEERAKGNILERFSAQQFPDLHSELNLSSLELGDSALYFCASQRGGGYTFGSGTRLTVV.

This sequence joins TRBV9 and TRBJ1-2, with TRBD1 as a possible D gene (6 bases). Germline loops: CDR1 SGDLS, CDR2 YYNGEE. The V end lost 6 bases, the J end lost 5 bases, and 17 bases lay between the germline ends. The CDR3 runs 14 residues. The CDR3 DNA follows: TGTGCCAGCACCCCGGCGGGGGCCTCTTATGGCTACACCTTC. This gives the protein CASTPAGASYGYTF. The full variable domain, in which reference TRBV9 and TRBJ1-2 provide the parts outside the CDR3, is DSGVTQTPKHLITATGQRVTLRCSPRSGDLSVYWYQQSLDQGLQFLIQYYNGEERAKGNILERFSAQQFPDLHSELNLSSLELGDSALYFCASTPAGASYGYTFGSGTRLTVV.

This chain connects TRBV19 to TRBJ1-1; 9 bases are shared with TRBD1. Per the germline V gene, CDR1 is LNHDA and CDR2 is SQIVND (reference sequence). This CDR3 is built from 15 residues. Trimming cost V 4 bases and J 1 base; bases outside gene matches: 4. The CDR3 region is CASSTRTGANTEAFF. In nucleotides, the CDR3 is TGTGCCAGTAGTACCAGGACAGGGGCGAACACTGAAGCTTTCTTT.

The chain joins TRBV7-8 to TRBJ2-3, with 8 bases that match TRBD1. Germline V gives CDR1 SGHVS, CDR2 FQNEAQ. This CDR3 is 12 amino acids long. The V gene end was trimmed by 4 bases and the J gene end by 13 bases; junction bases not matched to a gene: 7. CDR3 DNA: TGTGCCAGCAGCTACTCGGTGACAGGGGAGTATTTT. Amino acids: CASSYSVTGEYF.

This chain joins TRBV15 and TRBJ1-2; possible D gene TRBD1, 6 bases. V was clipped by 0 bases and J by 3 bases, with 11 bases between them. The germline gives CDR1 LNHNV, CDR2 YYDKDF (reference sequence). This CDR3 contains 15 residues. In DNA form, the CDR3 reads TGTGCCACCAGCAGAGATCTGGACAGTTACTATGGCTACACCTTC. It codes for CATSRDLDSYYGYTF.

The chain carries TRBV4-2 and TRBJ2-5; 10 nucleotides match TRBD2. The germline V gene has CDR1 LGHNA and CDR2 YNFKEQ. This CDR3 is 19 amino acids long. The V segment lost 0 bases and the J segment 5 bases; nucleotides outside the gene matches: 15. DNA for the CDR3: TGTGCCAGCAGCCAAGATCCCCCCGCGAGCGGGGGGGCCCTGGAGACCCAGTACTTC. It yields the protein CASSQDPPASGGALETQYF.

V and J are TRBV6-6 and TRBJ1-5; 7 bases are shared with TRBD1. The V gene end was trimmed by 5 bases and the J gene end by 1 base; junction bases not matched to a gene: 8. The CDR3 runs 16 residues. CDR1 is MNHNY, CDR2 SVGAGI, per germline (reference sequence). The CDR3 DNA reads as TGTGCCAGCAGTCACCGCCCAGGGGGGAGCAATCAGCCCCAGCATTTT. Translated, it gives CASSHRPGGSNQPQHF.

This chain connects TRBV6-5 to TRBJ2-3; 9 nucleotides line up with TRBD2. This CDR3 has 16 residues. Unmatched junction bases numbered 7, after V lost 2 bases and J lost 4 bases. Germline V gene data show CDR1 as MNHEY and CDR2 as SVGAGI. The CDR3: CASSYGAGGLADTQYF. As DNA, the CDR3 is TGTGCCAGCAGTTACGGGGCGGGGGGGCTCGCAGATACGCAGTATTTT.

The chain has TRBV5-4 and TRBJ1-1, with 9 bases lining up with TRBD1. CDR3 length: 16 residues. With 3 bases clipped from V and 1 base from J, the junction kept 7 bases outside the gene matches. CDR1 is SGHNT, CDR2 YYREEE, per germline (reference sequence). The CDR3 region has the DNA TGTGCCAGCAGCTCGCCCGGGACAGGGAAGAACACTGAAGCTTTCTTT. This codes for CASSSPGTGKNTEAFF.